This T cell receptor (beta chain) was sequenced in a study of blood T cell repertoires in COVID-19. This CDR3 has 13 amino acids. Germline V gives CDR1 MDHEN, CDR2 SYDVKM. The V gene lost 5 bases and the J gene lost 0 bases, with 6 bases spanning the gap. In the original analysis: The authors estimated nucleated cell counts from reference gene primer amplification. The data were produced by immunoSEQ multiplex PCR, yet TCRdb's version contains in-frame clones alone and is incomplete. The V and J calls and clone size are taken from that table; D and trimming were inferred from the DNA. There are over 100,000 clones in the sample; 75% to 90% occur only once, and roughly 4.3% lies in the top ten.

The genes are TRBV28 and TRBJ2-3; D uncertain. The clonotype originates from a man in his 60s with COVID-19, enrolled during active disease. Specimen: peripheral blood. In nucleotides, the CDR3 is TGTGCCAGCAGTCTTCCTAGCACAGATACGCAGTATTTT. Encoded protein: CASSLPSTDTQYF.